A single sample is the source of the 27 T cell receptor beta chains below, sequenced in a study of cytomegalovirus exposure and HLA in healthy donors. Primers: 60 Vbeta forward and 13 Jbeta reverse. Libraries were prepared by immunoSEQ multiplex PCR; TCRdb keeps only in-frame clonotypes and omits some of them. The sample shows 150,000 or so clones, 75% to 80% of them seen only once. The specimen sequenced was PBMCs. These receptors all stem from a male donor in good health and CMV-seronegative.

The chain combines TRBV19 with TRBJ2-6; D possibly corresponds to TRBD1 (5 bases). Trimming took 4 bases from V and 2 from J, leaving 12 bases between them. Germline V lookup: CDR1 LNHDA, CDR2 SQIVND (reference sequence). This CDR3 spans 16 amino acids. CDR3 coding DNA: TGTGCCAGTAGTACGGACACAGCCCCTGGGGCCAACGTCCTGACTTTC. It yields the protein CASSTDTAPGANVLTF.

This chain joins TRBV11-3 and TRBJ2-7; D might be TRBD1 (5 bases). Germline assignment: CDR1 SGHNT and CDR2 YENEEA. The germline V and J ends were trimmed by 5 bases and 5 bases, with 10 bases remaining between them. The CDR3 runs to 12 residues. The chain's CDR3 is CASSTRVHEQYF. The CDR3 DNA reads as TGTGCCAGCAGCACCAGGGTCCACGAGCAGTACTTC.

The genes are TRBV7-8 and TRBJ1-6, with TRBD1 matching 9 bases. The V and J ends lost 2 bases and 6 bases, in that order; junction bases with no gene match: 5. The CDR3 is made up of 16 amino acids. The germline V gene has CDR1 SGHVS and CDR2 FQNEAQ. CDR3 loop: CASSLSGTGRNSPLHF. CDR3 nucleotides: TGTGCCAGCAGCTTATCGGGGACAGGGCGTAATTCACCCCTCCACTTT.

The V call is TRBV5-6, the J call TRBJ2-3; 11 bases are shared with TRBD1. This CDR3 has 18 residues. Germline V CDR1 and CDR2: SGHDT, YYEEEE. V was clipped by 3 bases and J by 3 bases; unmatched bases: 12. The CDR3 nucleotides read TGTGCCAGCAGCTCCCCGGGACAGGGGGGTCCGGGGACAGATACGCAGTATTTT. Translated, it gives CASSSPGQGGPGTDTQYF.

This clone was recorded a few times. The chain carries TRBV9 and TRBJ2-5; D possibly corresponds to TRBD1 (6 bases). The CDR3 consists of 15 residues. CDR1 and CDR2 from the germline V gene are SGDLS and YYNGEE. V gave up 0 bases and J gave up 0 bases, with 9 bases separating them. CDR3 residues: CASSVAGTNQETQYF. The CDR3 DNA is TGTGCCAGCAGCGTAGCCGGGACAAACCAAGAGACCCAGTACTTC.

This rearrangement joins TRBV2 to TRBJ2-1, with 8 nucleotides matching TRBD1. Germline assignment: CDR1 SNHLY and CDR2 FYNNEI. The CDR3 totals 14 residues. The V segment lost 4 bases and the J segment 9 bases; nucleotides outside the gene matches: 8. The CDR3 protein is CASSGGTGKGEQFF. DNA for the CDR3: TGTGCCAGCAGTGGAGGGACAGGAAAGGGTGAGCAGTTCTTC.

The sample holds one count of this clone. V gene TRBV2 combines with J gene TRBJ2-5, with D perhaps TRBD2 (5 bases). This CDR3 is built from 12 residues. The V and J ends lost 6 bases and 5 bases respectively, with 10 bases between them. Germline V gives CDR1 SNHLY, CDR2 FYNNEI. The DNA of the CDR3 is TGTGCCAGCAGGGAAATAGCGGAGACCCAGTACTTC. Its protein is CASREIAETQYF. Complete variable domain (other parts from reference TRBV2 and TRBJ2-5): EPEVTQTPSHQVTQMGQEVILRCVPISNHLYFYWYRQILGQKVEFLVSFYNNEISEKSEIFDDQFSVERPDGSNFTLKIRSTKLEDSAMYFCASREIAETQYFGPGTRLLVL.

The rearrangement joins TRBV10-3 to TRBJ2-5, with unresolved D. The CDR3 sequence is 13 residues long. Germline V gives CDR1 ENHRY, CDR2 SYGVKD. V lost 5 bases and J lost 5, with 12 bases in between. In DNA, the CDR3 is TGTGCCATCAGTCGCATGACTGGCGAGACCCAGTACTTC. The encoded protein is CAISRMTGETQYF.

This clone has only a few counts. J is TRBJ2-2 and V is TRBV9; D ambiguous. Germline assignment: CDR1 SGDLS and CDR2 YYNGEE. The V and J ends lost 0 bases and 2 bases respectively, with 11 bases between them. This CDR3 spans 16 amino acids. CDR3 coding DNA: TGTGCCAGCAGCGTAGTTCCTCAGCGAAACACCGGGGAGCTGTTTTTT. Translation gives CASSVVPQRNTGELFF. The variable domain in full, completed from reference TRBV9 and TRBJ2-2, reads DSGVTQTPKHLITATGQRVTLRCSPRSGDLSVYWYQQSLDQGLQFLIQYYNGEERAKGNILERFSAQQFPDLHSELNLSSLELGDSALYFCASSVVPQRNTGELFFGEGSRLTVL.

This clone was picked up a small number of times. V gene TRBV19 combines with J gene TRBJ1-5; 12 nucleotides match TRBD1. The J segment lost 7 bases and the V segment lost 10 bases, leaving 8 bases of the junction unmatched. This CDR3 comprises 14 residues. Germline lookup yields CDR1 LNHDA and CDR2 SQIVND (reference sequence). CDR3 sequence (DNA): TGTGCCACCGCGGGACAGGGGGCGGACCAGCCCCAGCATTTT. Protein sequence: CATAGQGADQPQHF.

This chain joins TRBV27 and TRBJ2-7; 9 positions agree with TRBD1. The CDR3 is made up of 13 amino acids. V was pared by 5 bases and J by 3 bases, with 2 bases of the junction left unmatched. Germline assignment: CDR1 MNHEY and CDR2 SMNVEV (reference sequence). CDR3 nucleotides: TGTGCCAGCAGTATGACAGGGGGCTACGAGCAGTACTTC. Translation gives CASSMTGGYEQYF.

The rearrangement links TRBV7-9 to TRBJ2-5; 7 bases fit TRBD1. J lost 4 bases, V lost 5 bases, and 10 bases had no gene match. In germline, CDR1 is SEHNR, CDR2 FQNEAQ (reference sequence). The CDR3 has 15 amino acids. Written as DNA, the CDR3 is TGTGCCAGCAGCCTGATCCGACAGGGAATAGAGACCCAGTACTTC. Protein sequence: CASSLIRQGIETQYF. Supplemented by reference TRBV7-9 and TRBJ2-5, the full variable domain reads DTGVSQNPRHKITKRGQNVTFRCDPISEHNRLYWYRQTLGQGPEFLTYFQNEAQLEKSRLLSDRFSAERPKGSFSTLEIQRTEQGDSAMYLCASSLIRQGIETQYFGPGTRLLVL.

The chain uses TRBV18 and TRBJ2-5, with D possibly TRBD2 on 5 matching bases. Germline loops: CDR1 KGHSH, CDR2 LQKENI. The germline V and J ends were trimmed by 2 bases and 5 bases, with 9 bases remaining between them. This CDR3 comprises 13 residues. CDR3 in amino acids: CASSPGSSETQYF. In DNA, the CDR3 is TGTGCCAGCTCACCAGGGAGTTCGGAGACCCAGTACTTC.

The chain joins TRBV30 to TRBJ1-2; possibly TRBD1 for D (5 bases). The V gene's germline CDR1 is GTSNPN and CDR2 SVGIG (reference sequence). CDR3 length: 12 amino acids. V was clipped by 0 bases and J by 5 bases, with 7 bases between them. The CDR3 reads CAWSVGQYGYTF. The CDR3 nucleotides are TGTGCCTGGAGTGTGGGGCAGTATGGCTACACCTTC.

This clone occurred once. The CDR3: CASSGTSGGGELFF. The CDR3 DNA follows: TGTGCCAGCAGCGGGACTAGCGGTGGCGGGGAGCTGTTTTTT. The chain couples TRBV9 to TRBJ2-2, with 10 bases fitting TRBD2. This CDR3 has 14 amino acids. The V segment lost 3 bases and the J segment 7 bases; nucleotides outside the gene matches: 3. CDR1 and CDR2 (germline): SGDLS, YYNGEE.

The V call is TRBV19, the J call TRBJ2-1; 8 nucleotides agree with TRBD2. V shed 10 bases and J 10 bases; nucleotides not matched to a gene: 6. CDR3 size: 11 residues. CDR1 and CDR2 from the germline V gene are LNHDA and SQIVND (reference sequence). CDR3 coding DNA: TGTGCCACCGGGAGGGATACCGAGCAGTTCTTC. Translating it yields CATGRDTEQFF.

This chain uses TRBV7-2 with TRBJ1-6; 8 bases align to TRBD1. J gave up 7 bases and V 8 bases, and 13 bases lay outside the gene matches. Germline V gives CDR1 SGHTA, CDR2 FQGNSA. The CDR3 spans 16 residues. DNA for the CDR3: TGTGCCAGCGGCCTACAGGGGGTCAGCGGAAATTCACCCCTCCACTTT. Translated, it gives CASGLQGVSGNSPLHF.

The table lists this clone with a few counts. The chain joins TRBV7-6 to TRBJ2-2, with D uncertain. The CDR3 runs 16 residues. Germline V lookup: CDR1 SGHVS, CDR2 FNYEAQ. The V end was cut by 0 bases, the J end by 4 bases, with 12 bases between. CDR3 loop: CASSLAGSTGTGELFF. CDR3 nucleotides: TGTGCCAGCAGCTTAGCGGGTAGCACGGGCACCGGGGAGCTGTTTTTT. The full variable domain, its missing parts supplied by reference TRBV7-6 and TRBJ2-2, is GAGVSQSPRYKVTKRGQDVALRCDPISGHVSLYWYRQALGQGPEFLTYFNYEAQQDKSGLPNDRFSAERPEGSISTLTIQRTEQRDSAMYRCASSLAGSTGTGELFFGEGSRLTVL.

The genes are TRBV5-1 and TRBJ2-5; tentatively, D is TRBD2 (6 bases). Per the germline V gene, CDR1 is SGHRS and CDR2 is YFSETQ. This CDR3 is 13 amino acids long. The V and J ends lost 0 bases and 5 bases respectively, with 8 bases between them. CDR3 in DNA: TGCGCCAGCAGCTTGGCTAGCGTGGAGACCCAGTACTTC. Its translation: CASSLASVETQYF.

V and J are TRBV25-1 and TRBJ1-6, with D unresolved. Trimming took off 8 bases at V and 7 bases at J, with 9 bases between the two ends. Germline CDR1 is MGHDK and CDR2 is SYGVNS. This CDR3 contains 12 residues. The CDR3 coding sequence is TGTGCCAGCCGACCCGGGAATTCACCCCTCCACTTT. It is translated as CASRPGNSPLHF.

The rearrangement links TRBV19 to TRBJ1-1, with D hard to call. Germline V lookup: CDR1 LNHDA, CDR2 SQIVND (reference sequence). V lost 5 bases and J lost 1, with 11 bases in between. CDR3 length: 14 amino acids. The CDR3 nucleotides are TGTGCCAGTAGTTTCCGGGGAGCGAACACTGAAGCTTTCTTT. Translating gives CASSFRGANTEAFF.

The V and J genes are TRBV5-4 and TRBJ2-7; a weak D match, TRBD1 (6 bases). CDR1 and CDR2 from the germline V gene are SGHNT and YYREEE (reference sequence). V lost 0 bases to trimming and J lost 4 bases, with 8 bases between them. The CDR3 consists of 13 residues. DNA of the CDR3: TGTGCCAGCAGCTTGGCACAGGGTTACGAGCAGTACTTC. Translation: CASSLAQGYEQYF. Full variable domain (missing parts from reference TRBV5-4 and TRBJ2-7): ETGVTQSPTHLIKTRGQQVTLRCSSQSGHNTVSWYQQALGQGPQFIFQYYREEENGRGNFPPRFSGLQFPNYSSELNVNALELDDSALYLCASSLAQGYEQYFGPGTRLTVT.

The chain couples TRBV6-6 to TRBJ1-4; TRBD1 matches 7 bases. Per the germline V gene, CDR1 is MNHNY and CDR2 is SVGAGI (reference sequence). The CDR3 is 15 amino acids. V shed 5 bases and J 4 bases; nucleotides not matched to a gene: 7. The CDR3 region is CASSRGGTVNEKLFF. The CDR3 DNA reads as TGTGCCAGCAGTAGGGGCGGGACAGTTAATGAAAAACTGTTTTTT.

This chain uses TRBV27 with TRBJ2-3; a possible D gene is TRBD1 (5 bases). The CDR3 totals 15 residues. The germline CDR1 and CDR2 sequences are MNHEY and SMNVEV (reference sequence). Trimming took off 3 bases at V and 2 bases at J, with 12 bases between the two ends. CDR3 in amino acids: CASSFVGQATDTQYF. The CDR3 bases are TGTGCCAGCAGTTTTGTCGGACAAGCCACAGATACGCAGTATTTT.

The gene calls are TRBV5-5 and TRBJ1-2; TRBD1 agrees at 7 bases. The junction had 5 bases not matched to a gene; V was cut back by 5 bases and J by 4 bases. CDR1 SGHKS and CDR2 YYEKEE come from the germline V gene (reference sequence). This CDR3 is built from 13 residues. CDR3 in DNA: TGTGCCAGCAGGGCGGCAGGGGGCTATGGCTACACCTTC. Its protein product is CASRAAGGYGYTF.

This clone was counted between two and nine times. This chain links TRBV6-6 with TRBJ2-1, with unresolved D. The CDR3 loop spans 15 amino acids. Germline CDR1 reads MNHNY; CDR2 reads SVGAGI (reference sequence). Trimming stripped 2 bases from V and 1 base from J, with 9 bases between. CDR3 sequence: CASSYLTESYNEQFF. CDR3 DNA: TGTGCCAGCAGTTACCTGACGGAGTCCTACAATGAGCAGTTCTTC.

The chain combines TRBV5-1 with TRBJ2-3, with D possibly being TRBD1 (5 bases). This CDR3 comprises 16 residues. The V gene's germline CDR1 is SGHRS and CDR2 YFSETQ. V shed 1 base and J shed 2 bases, with 14 bases lying between them. The CDR3 nucleotides are TGCGCCAGCAGCTTGCCTTCAGGGCAACACACAGATACGCAGTATTTT. Amino acid sequence: CASSLPSGQHTDTQYF.